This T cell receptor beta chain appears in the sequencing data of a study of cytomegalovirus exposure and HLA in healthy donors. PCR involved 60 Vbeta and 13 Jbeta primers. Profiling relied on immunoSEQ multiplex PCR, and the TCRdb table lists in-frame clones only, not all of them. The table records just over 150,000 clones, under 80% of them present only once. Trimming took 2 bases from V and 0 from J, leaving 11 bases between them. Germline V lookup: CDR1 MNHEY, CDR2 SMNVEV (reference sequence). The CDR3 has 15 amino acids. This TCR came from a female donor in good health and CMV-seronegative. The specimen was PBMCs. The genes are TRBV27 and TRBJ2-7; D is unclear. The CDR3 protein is CASSLLAPSSYEQYF. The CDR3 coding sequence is TGTGCCAGCAGTTTACTTGCGCCGAGCTCCTACGAGCAGTACTTC.